This is a list of T cell receptor beta chains from one sample in a study of Ad26.COV2.S vaccination and SARS-CoV-2 variants. Sequencing was performed with immunoSEQ multiplex PCR; in TCRdb, only in-frame clones are kept and a portion is missing. The data contain some 420,000 clones, approximately 90% of them singletons. Source: peripheral blood, taken in a trial of Ad26.COV2.S vaccine versus placebo. The receptors derive from a person between 18 and 59 years old who received the Ad26.COV2.S COVID-19 vaccine or a placebo. Both conserved end residues are part of each CDR3. The D gene is left open where the match is weak. The listing skips clone size in some rows; elsewhere it reads once, few, many or a size class.

D gene	clone size	V gene	J gene	CDR3 protein	CDR3 DNA
.	.	TRBV19	TRBJ1-2	CASSISRADYGYTF	TGTGCCAGTAGTATATCCCGGGCGGACTATGGCTACACCTTC
TRBD1	once	TRBV24-1	TRBJ2-3	CATSDLDRDSSTDTQYF	TGTGCCACCAGTGATTTGGACCGGGACAGCAGCACAGATACGCAGTATTTT
.	.	TRBV19	TRBJ2-7	CASSSPGGPTSYEQYF	TGTGCCAGTAGTAGTCCCGGGGGCCCGACCTCCTACGAGCAGTACTTC
TRBD1	.	TRBV18	TRBJ1-1	CASSPRDSVTEAFF	TGTGCCAGCTCACCAAGGGACAGCGTAACTGAAGCTTTCTTT
.	.	TRBV27	TRBJ2-7	CASSRTFDSSEQYF	TGTGCCAGCAGCCGCACCTTCGACAGTTCCGAGCAGTACTTC
.	.	TRBV29-1	TRBJ1-5	CSAWTSGSQPQHF	TGCAGCGCCTGGACAAGCGGGAGTCAGCCCCAGCATTTT
.	.	TRBV19	TRBJ1-5	CASSTSGGPLYSNQPQHF	TGTGCCAGTAGTACCTCCGGGGGGCCCCTTTATAGCAATCAGCCCCAGCATTTT
.	.	TRBV3-1/TRBV3-2	TRBJ2-1	CASSQALGAREQFF	TGTGCCAGCAGCCAAGCGCTCGGGGCACGGGAGCAGTTCTTC
TRBD1	.	TRBV29-1	TRBJ1-4	CSATGQTNEKLFF	TGCAGCGCAACGGGACAGACTAATGAAAAACTGTTTTTT
TRBD1	.	TRBV7-9	TRBJ1-4	CASSPDRGTNEKLFF	TGTGCCAGCAGCCCTGACAGGGGAACTAATGAAAAACTGTTTTTT
.	.	TRBV5-1	TRBJ2-1	CASSSRELLGTFF	TGCGCCAGCAGCTCCCGAGAACTACTCGGTACGTTCTTC
TRBD2	.	TRBV6-5	TRBJ2-5	CASIAGQTTGETQYF	TGTGCCAGCATAGCGGGGCAAACAACGGGGGAGACCCAGTACTTC
.	.	TRBV12-3/TRBV12-4	TRBJ2-2	CASSTATGELFF	TGTGCCAGCTCGACAGCTACCGGGGAGCTGTTTTTT
.	.	TRBV9	TRBJ1-1	CASSLDRSTEAFF	TGTGCCAGCAGCTTAGACAGGTCCACTGAAGCTTTCTTT
.	once	TRBV18	TRBJ2-2	CASSRDPAGTGELFF	TGTGCCAGCTCCCGGGACCCGGCGGGCACCGGGGAGCTGTTTTTT
.	.	TRBV14	TRBJ2-7	CASSQDLSPGYSYEQYF	TGTGCCAGCAGCCAAGATCTATCCCCGGGATACTCCTACGAGCAGTACTTC
TRBD1	once	TRBV5-1	TRBJ1-1	CASSSSLGGNGMNTEAFF	TGCGCCAGCAGCAGCTCTCTAGGGGGCAACGGCATGAACACTGAAGCTTTCTTT
.	once	TRBV7-3	TRBJ2-2	CASSSQGGELFF	TGTGCCAGCAGCTCCCAGGGGGGGGAGCTGTTTTTT
.	.	TRBV10-3	TRBJ1-1	CAISESLGSVNTEAFF	TGTGCCATCAGTGAGTCGTTAGGGAGTGTGAACACTGAAGCTTTCTTT
TRBD1	.	TRBV7-2	TRBJ1-3	CASSSQGAYGNTIYF	TGTGCCAGCAGCTCCCAGGGGGCGTATGGAAACACCATATATTTT
.	.	TRBV7-2	TRBJ2-7	CASSSGRVAYEQYF	TGTGCCAGCAGCTCAGGGAGAGTGGCCTACGAGCAGTACTTC
.	.	TRBV18	TRBJ1-1	CASSPPRNTEAFF	TGTGCCAGCTCACCACCTCGCAACACTGAAGCTTTCTTT
.	once	TRBV2	TRBJ1-1	CASSVNQNTEAFF	TGTGCCAGCAGTGTCAATCAAAACACTGAAGCTTTCTTT
.	.	TRBV5-6	TRBJ2-7	CASSLDGSYEQYF	TGTGCCAGCAGCTTGGACGGGTCCTACGAGCAGTACTTC
.	.	TRBV30	TRBJ2-1	CASNLGPEQFF	TGTGCCTCTAACCTGGGGCCTGAGCAGTTCTTC
.	.	TRBV10-3	TRBJ1-6	CAISDRGQVDSPLHF	TGTGCCATCAGTGATCGGGGGCAGGTTGATTCACCCCTCCACTTT
.	.	TRBV5-4	TRBJ2-3	CASSWDPSTDTQYF	TGTGCCAGCAGTTGGGACCCCAGCACAGATACGCAGTATTTT
.	.	TRBV11-2	TRBJ2-1	CASSLGYNEQFF	TGTGCCAGCAGCTTGGGCTACAATGAGCAGTTCTTC
TRBD2	.	TRBV9	TRBJ2-5	CASSDGSGAKGTQYF	TGTGCCAGCAGCGACGGTAGCGGGGCCAAAGGGACCCAGTACTTC
.	.	TRBV7-6	TRBJ2-7	CASSPLGSEQYF	TGTGCCAGCAGCCCGCTAGGCTCCGAGCAGTACTTC
.	.	TRBV6-5	TRBJ1-1	CASSPGRDTEAFF	TGTGCCAGCAGTCCCGGCAGGGACACTGAAGCTTTCTTT
.	.	TRBV5-4	TRBJ2-2	CASTTGGQGANTGELFF	TGTGCCAGCACCACTGGGGGGCAGGGCGCGAACACCGGGGAGCTGTTTTTT
.	few	TRBV7-9	TRBJ2-7	CASRGGGISYEQYF	TGTGCCAGCCGCGGAGGGGGTATATCCTACGAGCAGTACTTC
TRBD2	.	TRBV9	TRBJ2-5	CASSVGRGGRQETQYF	TGTGCCAGCAGCGTAGGACGGGGGGGCCGGCAAGAGACCCAGTACTTC
.	.	TRBV6-2/TRBV6-3	TRBJ2-6	CASSYVGWDIPSSGANVLTF	TGTGCCAGCAGTTACGTCGGATGGGACATTCCCAGCTCTGGGGCCAACGTCCTGACTTTC
.	few	TRBV27	TRBJ1-2	CASSFFPNYGYTF	TGTGCCAGCAGTTTTTTCCCTAACTATGGCTACACCTTC